Following are 30 T cell receptor beta chains from one sample sequenced in a study of cytotoxic CD8 clonotypes in ibrutinib-treated CLL (dated by TCRdb to the early 2020s). The receptor library was made with the immunoSEQ multiplex PCR assay. TCRdb took this table from immuneACCESS and kept in-frame rearrangements with V and J called. Such tables lack part of the clones; where checked against another copy, unresolved V genes explain under half of the gap, and the rest is unexplained. A total of approximately 15,000 clones appear in this sample, around 81% of them only once. Together, the top ten hold about a sixth of the sample. The material sequenced was PBMCs, taken before ibrutinib treatment. The receptors here all came from a human donor with chronic lymphocytic leukemia.

The chain joins TRBV5-3 to TRBJ2-1; D possibly corresponds to TRBD1 (6 bases). TRBV5-3 is an ORF for which the function is uncertain. This CDR3 is 15 amino acids long. The V end lost 3 bases, the J end lost 7 bases, and 17 bases lay between the germline ends. The CDR3 region is CARSWDTLYGNEQFF. CDR3 nucleotide sequence: TGTGCCAGAAGCTGGGACACACTTTATGGAAATGAGCAGTTCTTC.

CDR3 nucleotide sequence: TGTGCCAGCAGTATCGGGACAGGGGGCGCCGGGCAGTACTTC. As protein: CASSIGTGGAGQYF. The V call is TRBV9, the J call TRBJ2-7, with TRBD1 matching over 12 bases. CDR3 length: 14 residues. After removal of 5 bases from V and 9 bases from J, the junction contained 9 bases not matched to a gene. Per the germline V gene, CDR1 is SGDLS and CDR2 is YYNGEE.

The sample holds one count of this clone. This chain connects TRBV5-1 to TRBJ1-3; perhaps TRBD1 as D (5 bases). This CDR3 is built from 16 residues. Per the germline V gene, CDR1 is SGHRS and CDR2 is YFSETQ. The V gene lost 4 bases and the J gene lost 0 bases, with 14 bases spanning the gap. CDR3 amino acids: CASSRGGSSSGNTIYF. CDR3 DNA: TGCGCCAGCAGCCGCGGGGGGAGTAGCTCTGGAAACACCATATATTTT. The full variable domain, in which reference TRBV5-1 and TRBJ1-3 provide the parts outside the CDR3, is KAGVTQTPRYLIKTRGQQVTLSCSPISGHRSVSWYQQTPGQGLQFLFEYFSETQRNKGNFPGRFSGRQFSNSRSEMNVSTLELGDSALYLCASSRGGSSSGNTIYFGEGSWLTVV.

This clone is a singleton in its sample. This chain uses TRBV29-1 with TRBJ2-3; D remains unclear. Between the trimmed V and J ends, which lost 7 bases and 3 bases, there was a span of 11 bases. The CDR3 sequence is 12 residues long. Germline loops: CDR1 SQVTM, CDR2 ANQGSEA. CDR3 region: CSARAGTDTQYF. CDR3 in DNA: TGCAGCGCCCGGGCAGGAACAGATACGCAGTATTTT.

The chain uses TRBV7-2 and TRBJ2-7; 8 bases fit TRBD1. Looked up from germline, CDR1 is SGHTA and CDR2 is FQGNSA. The CDR3 totals 14 residues. With 5 bases clipped from V and 7 bases from J, the junction kept 10 bases outside the gene matches. Written as DNA, the CDR3 is TGTGCCAGCAGCAAACGACAGGGGTCGGGGGAGCAGTACTTC. Its protein product is CASSKRQGSGEQYF.

The chain recombines TRBV28 with TRBJ1-5; TRBD1 agrees at 7 bases. Germline assignment: CDR1 MDHEN and CDR2 SYDVKM. Losses at the gene ends were 4 bases for V and 2 bases for J; bases not matched to a gene: 8. CDR3 length: 16 amino acids. CDR3 in DNA: TGTGCCAGCAGTTATGGGGGTGGACAGGGCAATCAGCCCCAGCATTTT. Translating gives CASSYGGGQGNQPQHF.

CDR3 in DNA: TGTGCCAGCAGCTTCTATGGACAGAACTACGAGCAGTACTTC. This encodes CASSFYGQNYEQYF. The chain combines TRBV11-2 with TRBJ2-7; D possibly corresponds to TRBD1 (6 bases). The CDR3 totals 14 residues. The ends were cut back, 3 bases at V and 3 bases at J, with 12 bases in the middle. Germline CDR1 reads SGHAT; CDR2 reads FQNNGV.

By share, this clone ranks as medium-sized. The junction and the germline gene differ at one end; a read error may be behind it. V gene TRBV7-7 combines with J gene TRBJ2-7, with 9 nucleotides matching TRBD2. The CDR3 totals 13 residues. CDR1 and CDR2 (germline): SSHAT, FNYEAQ (reference sequence). CDR3 DNA: TGTGCTAGCAGCTTGGCGGGAGGGTACGAGCAGTACTTC. This gives the protein CASSLAGGYEQYF.

V is TRBV7-3 and J is TRBJ2-3; D gene ambiguous. The CDR3 contains 14 residues. CDR1 SGHTA and CDR2 FQGTGA come from the germline V gene. V dropped 3 bases and J dropped 0 bases, with 7 bases sitting between them. CDR3 residues: CASSFRTSTDTQYF. In DNA, the CDR3 is TGTGCCAGCAGCTTCCGAACTAGCACAGATACGCAGTATTTT.

V is TRBV5-1 and J is TRBJ2-1, with a weak D call TRBD1 (5 bases). Trimming left V 0 bases short and J 3 bases short, with 7 bases between. Germline CDR1 reads SGHRS; CDR2 reads YFSETQ. The CDR3 runs to 14 residues. In DNA form, the CDR3 reads TGCGCCAGCAGCTTGGAGGGGAACTACAATGAGCAGTTCTTC. It translates to CASSLEGNYNEQFF.

The chain combines TRBV23-1 with TRBJ2-7; possible D gene TRBD1, 6 bases. Being an ORF, TRBV23-1 has a function that is uncertain. V lost 10 bases and J lost 0, with 16 bases in between. This CDR3 is built from 14 residues. CDR3 coding DNA: TGCGCCAATGCCGACCGGGACAACTCCTACGAGCAGTACTTC. Its translation is CANADRDNSYEQYF.

This clone appeared once. DNA of the CDR3: TGTGCCAGCAGAGTAGTCGGACGGGATGCAACTAATGAAAAACTGTTTTTT. It yields the protein CASRVVGRDATNEKLFF. The gene calls are TRBV28 and TRBJ1-4; no reliable D call. Germline loops: CDR1 MDHEN, CDR2 SYDVKM. Trimming removed 6 bases from V and 0 bases from J, with 17 bases in between. This CDR3 is 17 amino acids long. Drawing the rest from reference TRBV28 and TRBJ1-4, the complete variable domain is DVKVTQSSRYLVKRTGEKVFLECVQDMDHENMFWYRQDPGLGLRLIYFSYDVKMKEKGDIPEGYSVSREKKERFSLILESASTNQTSMYLCASRVVGRDATNEKLFFGSGTQLSVL.

CDR3 nucleotide sequence: TGTGCCAGCAGCCCCGGTACAGGGAGCGCTGAAGCTTTCTTT. This translates into CASSPGTGSAEAFF. The chain has TRBV7-2 and TRBJ1-1; D may be TRBD1 (6 bases). Between the trimmed V and J ends, which lost 5 bases and 6 bases, there was a span of 16 bases. CDR3 length: 14 amino acids. Germline CDR1 is SGHTA and CDR2 is FQGNSA.

Only a few counts were recorded for this clone. V usage is TRBV19 and J usage is TRBJ2-1; 10 positions agree with TRBD2. The trim removed 5 bases at V and 15 bases at J, leaving 16 bases unmatched. CDR1 and CDR2 from the germline V gene are LNHDA and SQIVND (reference sequence). CDR3 length equals 15 residues. CDR3 coding DNA: TGTGCCAGTAGTGAGTATCTATCCTCTAGCGGGAGTCTGTTCTTC. Translation gives CASSEYLSSSGSLFF.

This clone was detected a few times. This chain uses TRBV2 with TRBJ1-1, with 9 bases identical to TRBD1. There are 12 residues in the CDR3. Germline V gives CDR1 SNHLY, CDR2 FYNNEI. The V and J ends lost 9 bases and 5 bases, in that order; junction bases with no gene match: 4. The CDR3: CASGQGRTEAFF. CDR3 nucleotide sequence: TGTGCCAGTGGACAGGGGAGGACTGAAGCTTTCTTT.

The rearrangement links TRBV29-1 to TRBJ2-1, with D hard to call. CDR1 and CDR2 (germline): SQVTM, ANQGSEA. Deletions cut 6 bases from V and 6 bases from J, with 12 bases between. The length of the CDR3 is 12 residues. The CDR3 coding sequence is TGCAGCGTAGACAATGATGGCAATGAGCAGTTCTTC. Its translation: CSVDNDGNEQFF.

V and J are TRBV7-9 and TRBJ1-1; D perhaps matches TRBD1 (5 bases). Trimming pared 1 base from V and 1 base from J, leaving 10 bases between. Germline CDR1 reads SEHNR; CDR2 reads FQNEAQ (reference sequence). This CDR3 comprises 15 residues. The CDR3 sequence: CASSLGGESNTEAFF. The CDR3, as DNA: TGTGCCAGCAGCTTAGGGGGGGAATCGAACACTGAAGCTTTCTTT.

The J gene is TRBJ2-3, the V gene TRBV11-3; no clear D. Trimming took off 6 bases at V and 1 base at J, with 8 bases between the two ends. Germline CDR1 is SGHNT and CDR2 is YENEEA. This CDR3 contains 13 residues. The CDR3 protein is CASRGTGTDTQYF. The CDR3 DNA follows: TGTGCCAGCAGGGGAACGGGCACAGATACGCAGTATTTT.

This chain uses TRBV7-9 with TRBJ2-5; D assignment may be TRBD1 or TRBD2 (6 bases each). V dropped 5 bases and J dropped 1 base, with 11 bases sitting between them. From germline, CDR1 is SEHNR and CDR2 FQNEAQ (reference sequence). The CDR3 consists of 14 residues. CDR3 DNA: TGTGCCAGCAGCCCACAGGGAGGCCAAGAGACCCAGTACTTC. Protein sequence: CASSPQGGQETQYF. Full variable domain (rest looked up from reference TRBV7-9 and TRBJ2-5): DTGVSQNPRHKITKRGQNVTFRCDPISEHNRLYWYRQTLGQGPEFLTYFQNEAQLEKSRLLSDRFSAERPKGSFSTLEIQRTEQGDSAMYLCASSPQGGQETQYFGPGTRLLVL.

The J gene is TRBJ2-1, the V gene TRBV19, with 12 positions matching TRBD2. Per germline, CDR1 LNHDA and CDR2 SQIVND (reference sequence). The ends lost 6 bases at V and 4 bases at J; junction bases unmatched: 16. The CDR3 totals 19 residues. The CDR3 nucleotides read TGTGCCAGTAGCCATAATAGGCTAGCGGGAGGGCCTTCGTACAATGAGCAGTTCTTC. Residues: CASSHNRLAGGPSYNEQFF.

V is TRBV19 and J is TRBJ1-1, with D possibly being TRBD1 (5 bases). From germline, CDR1 is LNHDA and CDR2 SQIVND (reference sequence). CDR3 size: 14 residues. The V end was cut by 5 bases, the J end by 3 bases, with 13 bases between. CDR3 DNA sequence: TGTGCCAGTAGTTCTGTGGGGGGACACACTGAAGCTTTCTTT. Amino acid sequence: CASSSVGGHTEAFF.

V is TRBV7-8 and J is TRBJ2-7; D is unclear. Deletions cut 0 bases from V and 6 bases from J, with 6 bases between. Germline lookup yields CDR1 SGHVS and CDR2 FQNEAQ. This CDR3 has 12 residues. The CDR3 DNA sequence: TGTGCCAGCAGCTTAGCTTCGGGCGAGCAGTACTTC. It specifies CASSLASGEQYF.

V gene TRBV14 combines with J gene TRBJ2-7; the D gene is possibly TRBD1 (6 bases). Per germline, CDR1 SGHDN and CDR2 FVKESK. CDR3 length: 14 amino acids. V shed 4 bases and J shed 7 bases, with 17 bases lying between them. CDR3 in DNA: TGTGCCAGCAGCCGAATAACAGGGTTGCAAGAGCAGTACTTC. Protein sequence: CASSRITGLQEQYF.

This sequence joins TRBV27 and TRBJ2-1; D may be TRBD2 (6 bases). With 3 bases removed from V and 10 bases from J, the gap between germline ends came to 25 bases. The germline V gene has CDR1 MNHEY and CDR2 SMNVEV (reference sequence). This CDR3 is 17 amino acids long. CDR3: CASSFGSGAVGMREQFF. The DNA for the CDR3 is TGTGCCAGCAGTTTCGGGTCGGGAGCCGTTGGGATGAGGGAGCAGTTCTTC.

The V and J genes are TRBV2 and TRBJ2-7, with 10 bases that match TRBD2. Losses at the gene ends were 7 bases for V and 4 bases for J; bases not matched to a gene: 16. Looked up from germline, CDR1 is SNHLY and CDR2 is FYNNEI. The CDR3 extends over 17 amino acids. The CDR3: CASTGGTSGKVPYEQYF. DNA for the CDR3: TGTGCCAGCACTGGGGGAACTAGCGGGAAAGTTCCTTACGAGCAGTACTTC.

The V and J genes are TRBV5-8 and TRBJ2-7; D is possibly TRBD1 (5 bases). Between the trimmed V and J ends, which lost 4 bases and 6 bases, there was a span of 14 bases. This CDR3 contains 13 residues. Germline CDR1 SGHTS, CDR2 YDEGEE. The CDR3 nucleotides are TGTGCCAGCAGCAGAAGGGGTTGGGGCGAGCAGTACTTC. This codes for CASSRRGWGEQYF.

The chain carries TRBV29-1 and TRBJ2-5; a weak D match, TRBD1 (5 bases). Germline V gene sequence: CDR1 SQVTM, CDR2 ANQGSEA. V was trimmed by 7 bases and J by 0 bases, leaving 9 bases between them. The CDR3 has 12 amino acids. The CDR3 region is CSASRDQETQYF. The CDR3 DNA is TGCAGCGCCTCCAGGGACCAAGAGACCCAGTACTTC. The variable domain in full, completed from reference TRBV29-1 and TRBJ2-5, reads SAVISQKPSRDICQRGTSLTIQCQVDSQVTMMFWYRQQPGQSLTLIATANQGSEATYESGFVIDKFPISRPNLTFSTLTVSNMSPEDSSIYLCSASRDQETQYFGPGTRLLVL.

The chain links TRBV4-3 to TRBJ2-5, with a possible D match to TRBD1 (6 bases). Deletions cut 4 bases from V and 4 bases from J, with 13 bases between. CDR3 length: 14 amino acids. Germline V lookup: CDR1 LGHNA, CDR2 YSLEER. The CDR3 DNA reads as TGCGCCAGCAGCCTAGACAGGCGGTTAGAGACCCAGTACTTC. Translating gives CASSLDRRLETQYF.

The V and J genes are TRBV28 and TRBJ2-1; D unclear. The CDR3 is 13 amino acids. Trimming stripped 6 bases from V and 0 bases from J, with 6 bases between. Per the germline V gene, CDR1 is MDHEN and CDR2 is SYDVKM. The CDR3 nucleotides read TGTGCCAGCAGAGAAAGCTCCTACAATGAGCAGTTCTTC. Translation: CASRESSYNEQFF.

This clone occurred a few times. The gene calls are TRBV7-9 and TRBJ1-2, with no clear D. This CDR3 comprises 14 residues. The ends were cut back, 0 bases at V and 9 bases at J, with 14 bases in the middle. Germline V lookup: CDR1 SEHNR, CDR2 FQNEAQ (reference sequence). The CDR3 is CASSLASRIPRYTF. The DNA of the CDR3 is TGTGCCAGCAGCTTAGCGTCCAGAATTCCCCGCTACACCTTC.